This T cell receptor beta chain stems from a study of monozygotic twins with inflammatory bowel disease. The CDR3 spans 13 residues. Germline values: CDR1 MGHDK, CDR2 SYGVNS. Points from the study as a whole: Variability in patient repertoires may have come partly from differing immunosuppressive treatments.

Concerning this clonotype: Its antigen is not known.

No T cells were sorted before total RNA was taken from whole blood. Used for each TCR library was 3,000 to 3,500 ng of total RNA. Template switching added UMIs carrying a 6-nucleotide sample barcode. TCRdb reanalyzed the 5' RACE reads, giving one entry per CDR3 protein sequence and no DNA. The repertoire table contains under 200,000 distinct CDR3 sequences. V usage is TRBV25-1 and J usage is TRBJ2-1; TCRdb indicates TRBD1, and absent DNA this call remains unverified. The origin of this receptor is a human donor with ulcerative colitis or Crohn's disease, or a healthy co-twin of an affected twin (not recorded which). The source material was blood. The CDR3: CASSYQGNNEQFF.